One sample yielded the 26 T cell receptor beta chains listed below, sequenced in a study of shared clonotypes between healthy human individuals. Using immunoSEQ multiplex PCR, the repertoire was profiled, and TCRdb retains in-frame clones only, with some absent. In the table there are some 2,500,000 clones, under 95% of which are singletons. Sequencing input: naive CD4+ T cells from PBMCs. Subset of the sample: CD45RA+ positively selected. The source is a man between 18 and 35 years old in good health. Some clones in this sample may be carry-over from other donors' samples.

V and J are TRBV28 and TRBJ2-5; D gene ambiguous. The germline V gene has CDR1 MDHEN and CDR2 SYDVKM. The length of the CDR3 is 12 residues. V lost 6 bases, J lost 5 bases, and 10 bases lay in between. The CDR3 spells CASSPWAETQYF. Here the CDR3 DNA reads TGTGCCAGCAGCCCATGGGCCGAGACCCAGTACTTC.

The chain joins TRBV7-2 to TRBJ2-1, with D possibly TRBD1 on 5 matching bases. V dropped 5 bases and J dropped 4 bases, with 18 bases sitting between them. CDR1 is SGHTA, CDR2 FQGNSA, per germline. The CDR3 runs 16 residues. CDR3 coding DNA: TGTGCCAGCAGCCAACGTGGGGCAACGGGTTACAATGAGCAGTTCTTC. It is translated as CASSQRGATGYNEQFF.

The chain links TRBV15 to TRBJ2-7; 8 positions agree with TRBD1. CDR1 is LNHNV, CDR2 YYDKDF, per germline (reference sequence). Losses at the gene ends were 2 bases for V and 2 bases for J; bases not matched to a gene: 5. There are 15 residues in the CDR3. The CDR3 loop is CATSRPQGVAYEQYF. The CDR3 region has the DNA TGTGCCACCAGCAGACCACAGGGGGTAGCCTACGAGCAGTACTTC.

The chain has TRBV6-1 and TRBJ2-2; 7 bases agree with TRBD1. From germline, CDR1 is MNHNS and CDR2 SASEGT. There are 15 residues in the CDR3. Trimming removed 4 bases from V and 7 bases from J; junction bases left unmatched: 9. The CDR3 DNA is TGTGCCAGCAGTGGACAGGGAAGGGTGGACGGGGAGCTGTTTTTT. It codes for CASSGQGRVDGELFF.

The chain is built from TRBV7-3 and TRBJ1-1; D perhaps matches TRBD1 (6 bases). Germline V lookup: CDR1 SGHTA, CDR2 FQGTGA. This CDR3 contains 14 residues. The V gene lost 2 bases and the J gene lost 1 base, with 8 bases spanning the gap. The CDR3 is CASSLSGQNTEAFF. CDR3 sequence (DNA): TGTGCCAGCAGCTTATCGGGACAGAACACTGAAGCTTTCTTT.

The CDR3 DNA sequence: TGTGCCAGCAGTTTGCGGGGACTAGCGGGAGGGAGCACAGATACGCAGTATTTT. Residues: CASSLRGLAGGSTDTQYF. The chain is built from TRBV27 and TRBJ2-3; 16 bases agree with TRBD2. In germline, CDR1 is MNHEY, CDR2 SMNVEV (reference sequence). Germline trimming cut 3 bases from V and 0 bases from J; bases unmatched to any gene: 3. This CDR3 is 18 amino acids long.

The chain is built from TRBV7-9 and TRBJ2-1; 7 bases match TRBD2. The germline V gene encodes CDR1 SEHNR and CDR2 FQNEAQ (reference sequence). The V segment lost 4 bases and the J segment 7 bases; nucleotides outside the gene matches: 4. The CDR3 has 13 amino acids. The CDR3 sequence is CASSWTRGNEQFF. The DNA of the CDR3 is TGTGCCAGCAGCTGGACTAGGGGTAATGAGCAGTTCTTC.

This clone was counted once. The rearrangement joins TRBV7-2 to TRBJ1-4, with 7 positions matching TRBD1. The germline gives CDR1 SGHTA, CDR2 FQGNSA. J was trimmed by 5 bases and V by 0 bases; bases with no gene match: 3. CDR3 length: 15 residues. The CDR3 sequence: CASSLAGTENEKLFF. In DNA, the CDR3 is TGTGCCAGCAGCTTAGCTGGGACAGAGAATGAAAAACTGTTTTTT. The variable domain in full, completed from reference TRBV7-2 and TRBJ1-4, reads GAGVSQSPSNKVTEKGKDVELRCDPISGHTALYWYRQSLGQGLEFLIYFQGNSAPDKSGLPSDRFSAERTGGSVSTLTIQRTQQEDSAVYLCASSLAGTENEKLFFGSGTQLSVL.

The chain couples TRBV5-5 to TRBJ2-1; the match to TRBD2 covers 15 bases. J lost 8 bases, V lost 3 bases, and 12 bases had no gene match. The CDR3 loop spans 18 amino acids. Germline CDR1 SGHKS, CDR2 YYEKEE (reference sequence). Here the CDR3 DNA reads TGTGCCAGCAGCTCCGGGACTAGCGGGAGGCCCCGGGGGTATGAGCAGTTCTTC. It specifies CASSSGTSGRPRGYEQFF. The variable domain in full, with the rest retrieved from reference TRBV5-5 and TRBJ2-1, is DAGVTQSPTHLIKTRGQQVTLRCSPISGHKSVSWYQQVLGQGPQFIFQYYEKEERGRGNFPDRFSARQFPNYSSELNVNALLLGDSALYLCASSSGTSGRPRGYEQFFGPGTRLTVL.

The CDR3 loop is CASSSFAGQRWEGTEAFF. For the CDR3, the DNA is TGCGCCAGCAGCTCATTCGCGGGGCAAAGGTGGGAAGGCACTGAAGCTTTCTTT. The chain combines TRBV5-1 with TRBJ1-1; the D gene is possibly TRBD1 (5 bases). Per germline, CDR1 SGHRS and CDR2 YFSETQ. With 3 bases removed from V and 4 bases from J, the gap between germline ends came to 25 bases. The CDR3 extends over 18 amino acids.

The chain is built from TRBV2 and TRBJ2-3; 7 nucleotides match TRBD2. With V trimmed by 6 bases and J by 6 bases, 24 bases remained unmatched. Germline values: CDR1 SNHLY, CDR2 FYNNEI. There are 19 residues in the CDR3. Here the CDR3 reads CASRVLSAGDSPFMDTQYF. CDR3 sequence (DNA): TGTGCCAGCAGAGTGTTATCGGCGGGAGACTCCCCATTCATGGATACGCAGTATTTT.

The V gene is TRBV5-4, the J gene TRBJ2-7, with D possibly being TRBD1 or TRBD2 (5 bases each). Between the trimmed V and J ends, which lost 4 bases and 4 bases, there was a span of 21 bases. There are 16 residues in the CDR3. Germline assignment: CDR1 SGHNT and CDR2 YYREEE (reference sequence). As DNA, the CDR3 is TGTGCCAGCAGCAGGAGCTCCGGGACGGTTGTTTACGAGCAGTACTTC. Protein product: CASSRSSGTVVYEQYF.

The DNA for the CDR3 is TGTGCCAGCAGCACGGCCGGGGCGACTAATGAAAAACTGTTTTTT. As protein: CASSTAGATNEKLFF. V gene TRBV5-4 combines with J gene TRBJ1-4, with D maybe TRBD1 (5 bases). The V gene's germline CDR1 is SGHNT and CDR2 YYREEE (reference sequence). The CDR3 contains 15 residues. Trimming took 4 bases from V and 2 from J, leaving 12 bases between them.

The genes are TRBV5-4 and TRBJ2-7; D might be TRBD1 or TRBD2, each matching 5 bases. This CDR3 is 16 amino acids long. Germline V gene sequence: CDR1 SGHNT, CDR2 YYREEE (reference sequence). Trimming stripped 0 bases from V and 0 bases from J, with 13 bases between. CDR3 in DNA: TGTGCCAGCAGCTTGGGAGGGGTTTACAGCTCCTACGAGCAGTACTTC. Its protein product is CASSLGGVYSSYEQYF.

This chain links TRBV5-1 with TRBJ2-2, with 8 bases identical to TRBD1. There are 17 residues in the CDR3. With V trimmed by 2 bases and J by 4 bases, 10 bases remained unmatched. Germline V gene data show CDR1 as SGHRS and CDR2 as YFSETQ. The CDR3 DNA sequence: TGCGCCAGCAGCTTCCAGGGGGCAAGGGGTATCACCGGGGAGCTGTTTTTT. Translation: CASSFQGARGITGELFF.

The genes are TRBV28 and TRBJ1-2; weak D call: TRBD1 (6 bases). This CDR3 comprises 14 residues. The V end lost 6 bases, the J end lost 4 bases, and 15 bases lay between the germline ends. Germline lookup yields CDR1 MDHEN and CDR2 SYDVKM. CDR3 DNA sequence: TGTGCCAGCAGAGACGGGGGCCCCGCCTATGGCTACACCTTC. This sequence encodes CASRDGGPAYGYTF.

The chain recombines TRBV5-1 with TRBJ1-5; 12 bases map to TRBD1. V was pared by 0 bases and J by 6 bases, with 4 bases of the junction left unmatched. The CDR3 covers 16 residues. Germline V gene lookup returns CDR1 SGHRS and CDR2 YFSETQ. CDR3 in DNA: TGCGCCAGCAGCTTGGAGGGACAGGGGGCCGGTCAGCCCCAGCATTTT. This translates into CASSLEGQGAGQPQHF. Together with reference TRBV5-1 and TRBJ1-5, the CDR3 gives the full variable domain: KAGVTQTPRYLIKTRGQQVTLSCSPISGHRSVSWYQQTPGQGLQFLFEYFSETQRNKGNFPGRFSGRQFSNSRSEMNVSTLELGDSALYLCASSLEGQGAGQPQHFGDGTRLSIL.

V usage is TRBV7-9 and J usage is TRBJ2-3; 12 positions agree with TRBD2. V was pared by 6 bases and J by 0 bases, with 10 bases of the junction left unmatched. Germline values: CDR1 SEHNR, CDR2 FQNEAQ (reference sequence). The length of the CDR3 is 18 residues. CDR3 DNA sequence: TGTGCCAGCAGAAAAGGACTAGCGGGGCGATCAAGCACAGATACGCAGTATTTT. Translating it yields CASRKGLAGRSSTDTQYF.

This chain joins TRBV5-1 and TRBJ2-5; D might be TRBD1 or TRBD2, each matching 5 bases. CDR1 is SGHRS, CDR2 YFSETQ, per germline. The CDR3 sequence is 15 residues long. The V end lost 3 bases, the J end lost 1 base, and 13 bases lay between the germline ends. The CDR3 DNA reads TGCGCCAGCAGCTCGGCCCAGGGACCCCAAGAGACCCAGTACTTC. This sequence encodes CASSSAQGPQETQYF.

The V gene is TRBV19, the J gene TRBJ1-2, with unresolved D. Germline CDR1 is LNHDA and CDR2 is SQIVND (reference sequence). The CDR3 sequence is 14 residues long. The V gene lost 3 bases and the J gene lost 8 bases, with 16 bases spanning the gap. The CDR3 here is CASSIRLPVQGYTF. CDR3 nucleotide sequence: TGTGCCAGTAGTATTCGCCTCCCCGTACAAGGCTACACCTTC. The full variable domain, rest sourced from reference TRBV19 and TRBJ1-2, is DGGITQSPKYLFRKEGQNVTLSCEQNLNHDAMYWYRQDPGQGLRLIYYSQIVNDFQKGDIAEGYSVSREKKESFPLTVTSAQKNPTAFYLCASSIRLPVQGYTFGSGTRLTVV.

The CDR3 here is CASSIAQPGANVLTF. Here the CDR3 DNA reads TGTGCCAGTAGTATTGCCCAGCCTGGGGCCAACGTCCTGACTTTC. The chain links TRBV19 to TRBJ2-6; unclear D gene. Germline V gene lookup returns CDR1 LNHDA and CDR2 SQIVND (reference sequence). With 3 bases removed from V and 2 bases from J, the gap between germline ends came to 8 bases. The CDR3 is made up of 15 amino acids.

The V call is TRBV30, the J call TRBJ2-5, with D unresolved. Per germline, CDR1 GTSNPN and CDR2 SVGIG (reference sequence). Trimming pared 5 bases from V and 2 bases from J, leaving 9 bases between. This CDR3 spans 12 amino acids. The CDR3 loop reads CAWGPHQETQYF. The DNA of the CDR3 is TGTGCCTGGGGCCCTCATCAAGAGACCCAGTACTTC.

As to this clone: Additional DNA sequences in this sample encode the identical CDR3. V gene TRBV29-1 combines with J gene TRBJ2-7; unclear D gene. The V gene's germline CDR1 is SQVTM and CDR2 ANQGSEA. V was pared by 4 bases and J by 1 base, with 8 bases between. CDR3 size: 12 residues. CDR3 coding DNA: TGCAGCGTTGGCGGCAGATCCTACGAGCAGTACTTC. Its translation is CSVGGRSYEQYF.

This chain connects TRBV6-6 to TRBJ1-6; D gene unclear. This CDR3 contains 16 residues. Germline values: CDR1 MNHNY, CDR2 SVGAGI (reference sequence). With 0 bases removed from V and 0 bases from J, the gap between germline ends came to 6 bases. CDR3 amino acids: CASSYSVGSYNSPLHF. For the CDR3, the DNA is TGTGCCAGCAGTTACTCAGTTGGCTCCTATAATTCACCCCTCCACTTT.

This chain connects TRBV10-3 to TRBJ2-7; maybe TRBD2 (6 bases). V lost 5 bases and J 0 bases, leaving 8 bases between the germline ends. The CDR3 has 13 amino acids. CDR1 is ENHRY, CDR2 SYGVKD, per germline. CDR3 sequence (DNA): TGTGCCATCAGTAACGGGAGCTCCTACGAGCAGTACTTC. Amino acid sequence: CAISNGSSYEQYF.

The chain uses TRBV5-1 and TRBJ2-7; 9 bases fit TRBD1. This CDR3 is 16 amino acids long. Germline V gene data show CDR1 as SGHRS and CDR2 as YFSETQ. Unmatched junction bases numbered 10, after V lost 4 bases and J lost 2 bases. CDR3 sequence: CASSPTGTGSTYEQYF. The CDR3 coding sequence is TGCGCCAGCAGCCCGACCGGGACAGGGTCTACCTACGAGCAGTACTTC.